The 8 T cell receptor beta chains below all came from one sample that was sequenced in a study of T cell changes during pregnancy in multiple sclerosis. Using immunoSEQ multiplex PCR, the repertoire was profiled, and TCRdb retains in-frame clones only, with some absent. The table lists around 30,000 clones, around 87% of them singletons. The sample here was CD4+ T cells from peripheral blood mononuclear cells, taken in the third trimester of pregnancy. These receptors were collected from a female donor in good health, enrolled as a control in a pregnancy study.

The rearrangement links TRBV7-7 to TRBJ2-7; 9 bases match TRBD1. CDR3 length equals 15 residues. V lost 4 bases and J lost 0; bases outside the gene matches: 4. Germline values: CDR1 SSHAT, CDR2 FNYEAQ (reference sequence). The CDR3 DNA reads TGTGCCAGCAGCTACGGGACAGGGAGCTCCTACGAGCAGTACTTC. Protein sequence: CASSYGTGSSYEQYF.

The V call is TRBV27, the J call TRBJ2-7; D remains unclear. Germline values: CDR1 MNHEY, CDR2 SMNVEV (reference sequence). V was pared by 5 bases and J by 3 bases, with 5 bases between. The CDR3 loop spans 11 amino acids. The CDR3 DNA reads as TGTGCCAGCAGTCAGAACTACGAGCAGTACTTC. Its protein is CASSQNYEQYF.

The V call is TRBV5-4, the J call TRBJ2-1; D not resolved. Germline CDR1 reads SGHNT; CDR2 reads YYREEE (reference sequence). Trimming pared 4 bases from V and 2 bases from J, leaving 13 bases between. This CDR3 is 15 amino acids long. CDR3: CASSRRLATYNEQFF. The DNA for the CDR3 is TGTGCCAGCAGCCGGAGACTCGCTACCTACAATGAGCAGTTCTTC.

This sequence joins TRBV6-5 and TRBJ1-2, with TRBD1 identical over 8 bases. This CDR3 region has 15 residues. V shed 4 bases, J shed 0 bases, and the junction held 4 bases outside the gene matches. Germline V gives CDR1 MNHEY, CDR2 SVGAGI. The CDR3 reads CASSSSTGANYGYTF. In nucleotides, the CDR3 is TGTGCCAGCAGTTCCTCGACAGGGGCTAACTATGGCTACACCTTC.

The chain couples TRBV7-2 to TRBJ2-7; D unresolved. CDR3 length: 12 amino acids. Trimming pared 8 bases from V and 1 base from J, leaving 9 bases between. In germline, CDR1 is SGHTA, CDR2 FQGNSA. The CDR3 bases are TGTGCCAGCCGAGGTCAATCCTACGAGCAGTACTTC. Amino acids: CASRGQSYEQYF.

CDR3 sequence (DNA): TGTGCCAGCAGTTACTCGGGGGGGGGAGAGACCCAGTACTTC. It is translated as CASSYSGGGETQYF. The chain combines TRBV6-6 with TRBJ2-5, with 7 bases identical to TRBD2. The CDR3 loop spans 14 amino acids. Germline assignment: CDR1 MNHNY and CDR2 SVGAGI (reference sequence). V gave up 0 bases and J gave up 4 bases; unmatched junction bases: 2.

The V call is TRBV18, the J call TRBJ1-4; 7 bases are shared with TRBD1. The V gene's germline CDR1 is KGHSH and CDR2 LQKENI. The CDR3 is 15 amino acids. The junction had 3 bases not matched to a gene; V was cut back by 1 base and J by 4 bases. The CDR3 DNA reads as TGTGCCAGCTCACCACGCCAGGGGGGTAATGAAAAACTGTTTTTT. Translation: CASSPRQGGNEKLFF. The complete variable domain, with remaining parts taken from reference TRBV18 and TRBJ1-4, reads NAGVMQNPRHLVRRRGQEARLRCSPMKGHSHVYWYRQLPEEGLKFMVYLQKENIIDESGMPKERFSAEFPKEGPSILRIQQVVRGDSAAYFCASSPRQGGNEKLFFGSGTQLSVL.

This clone was detected once. J is TRBJ2-4 and V is TRBV29-1, with a possible D match to TRBD2 (5 bases). This CDR3 comprises 13 residues. V lost 2 bases to trimming and J lost 0 bases, with 5 bases between them. The V gene's germline CDR1 is SQVTM and CDR2 ANQGSEA. CDR3 coding DNA: TGCAGCGTTGAACGGGAAGCCAAAAACATTCAGTACTTC. Its translation: CSVEREAKNIQYF.